This TCR beta chain stems from a study of shared clonotypes between healthy human individuals. V gave up 3 bases and J gave up 2 bases; unmatched junction bases: 7. Germline lookup yields CDR1 SGHNT and CDR2 YYREEE (reference sequence). This CDR3 is built from 15 residues. Generated by immunoSEQ multiplex PCR, the TCRdb table keeps only in-frame clones and is missing some. The sample shows 2 million to 2.5 million clones, 92% of them seen only once. This chain uses TRBV5-4 with TRBJ2-5; 7 bases line up with TRBD1. The sample consisted of naive CD4+ T cells from PBMCs. Noted subset: CD45RA+ positively selected. This clonotype was obtained from a man aged 18 to 30 in good health. Some clones in this sample may be carry-over from other donors' samples. This CDR3 reads CASSSGTEGQETQYF. CDR3 bases: TGTGCCAGCAGCTCAGGGACAGAGGGGCAAGAGACCCAGTACTTC.